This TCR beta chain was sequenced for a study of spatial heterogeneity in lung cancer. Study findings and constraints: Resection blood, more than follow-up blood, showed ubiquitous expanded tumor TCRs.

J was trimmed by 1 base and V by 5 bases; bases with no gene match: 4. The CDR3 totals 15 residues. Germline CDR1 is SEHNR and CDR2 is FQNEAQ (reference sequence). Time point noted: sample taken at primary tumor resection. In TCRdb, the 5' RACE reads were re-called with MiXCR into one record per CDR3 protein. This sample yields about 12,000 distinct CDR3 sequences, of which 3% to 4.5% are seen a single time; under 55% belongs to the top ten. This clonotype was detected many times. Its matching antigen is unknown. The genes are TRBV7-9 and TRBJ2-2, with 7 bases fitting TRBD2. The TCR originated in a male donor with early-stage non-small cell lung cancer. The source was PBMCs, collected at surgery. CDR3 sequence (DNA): TGTGCCAGCAGCGTATCTAGCGGGAACACCGGGGAGCTGTTTTTT. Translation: CASSVSSGNTGELFF.